This entry lists 21 T cell receptor beta chains sequenced from one sample in a study of shared clonotypes between healthy human individuals. The method was immunoSEQ multiplex PCR; TCRdb's version includes in-frame clones alone and lacks a portion of them. Among approximately 980,000 clones listed, around 80% were seen once. The sequencing input was memory CD4+ T cells sorted from blood. The subset denotes: CD45RA-negative fraction. The receptors shown here come from a man between 18 and 29 years old in good health.

This clone was observed a few times. This chain uses TRBV2 with TRBJ2-2; D call uncertain. The CDR3 extends over 13 amino acids. Germline lookup yields CDR1 SNHLY and CDR2 FYNNEI. The V end was cut by 5 bases, the J end by 6 bases, with 10 bases between. CDR3 sequence: CASSRYSAGELFF. The CDR3 bases are TGTGCCAGCAGTCGATACTCGGCCGGGGAGCTGTTTTTT.

J is TRBJ1-5 and V is TRBV15; 8 bases are a match to TRBD1. From germline, CDR1 is LNHNV and CDR2 YYDKDF (reference sequence). This CDR3 contains 13 residues. The junction had 6 bases not matched to a gene; V was cut back by 8 bases and J by 6 bases. This CDR3 reads CATSTGVGQPQHF. The CDR3 bases are TGTGCCACCTCGACAGGGGTTGGTCAGCCCCAGCATTTT. Full variable domain (remainder filled in from reference TRBV15 and TRBJ1-5): DAMVIQNPRYQVTQFGKPVTLSCSQTLNHNVMYWYQQKSSQAPKLLFHYYDKDFNNEADTPDNFQSRRPNTSFCFLDIRSPGLGDTAMYLCATSTGVGQPQHFGDGTRLSIL.

The rearrangement uses TRBV4-3 and TRBJ1-1; D remains ambiguous. The germline V and J ends were trimmed by 1 base and 1 base, with 10 bases remaining between them. This CDR3 has 15 amino acids. Germline-derived CDR1 and CDR2 are LGHNA and YSLEER. CDR3 DNA sequence: TGCGCCAGCAGCCAAGGGGGAGCTCAGAACACTGAAGCTTTCTTT. It yields the protein CASSQGGAQNTEAFF.

This clone was observed once. The chain is built from TRBV6-6 and TRBJ2-2; 9 bases align to TRBD1. This CDR3 has 14 amino acids. V lost 5 bases to trimming and J lost 6 bases; unmatched junction nucleotides: 4. CDR1 is MNHNY, CDR2 SVGAGI, per germline (reference sequence). CDR3 nucleotide sequence: TGTGCCAGCAGTCCCCGGACAGGGGCCGGGGAGCTGTTTTTT. It encodes CASSPRTGAGELFF.

This clone was found a few times. Other DNA sequences in the same sample also yield this CDR3. The rearrangement uses TRBV7-3 and TRBJ2-5; D not resolved. The CDR3 is 13 amino acids. Trimming shortened V by 0 bases and J by 4 bases, and 6 bases separated the two germline ends. Germline loops: CDR1 SGHTA, CDR2 FQGTGA. The CDR3 region is CASSLTPRETQYF. The DNA of the CDR3 is TGTGCCAGCAGCTTAACGCCCCGAGAGACCCAGTACTTC. The full variable domain, in which reference TRBV7-3 and TRBJ2-5 provide the parts outside the CDR3, is GAGVSQTPSNKVTEKGKYVELRCDPISGHTALYWYRQSLGQGPEFLIYFQGTGAADDSGLPNDRFFAVRPEGSVSTLKIQRTERGDSAVYLCASSLTPRETQYFGPGTRLLVL.

The CDR3 loop reads CASSLSAVETQYF. The CDR3 DNA sequence: TGCGCCAGCAGCTTGAGCGCCGTCGAGACCCAGTACTTC. The rearrangement joins TRBV5-1 to TRBJ2-5; D is ambiguous. The CDR3 has 13 residues. The germline V and J ends were trimmed by 1 base and 5 bases, with 9 bases remaining between them. CDR1 is SGHRS, CDR2 YFSETQ, per germline.

The chain uses TRBV23-1 and TRBJ1-2; D is undetermined. TRBV23-1 is treated as an ORF (open reading frame) with a function not yet certain. This CDR3 is built from 21 residues. V lost 6 bases and J 2 bases, leaving 34 bases between the germline ends. CDR3 amino acids: CASRPNFVMVELGEANYGYTF. The CDR3 coding sequence is TGCGCCAGCAGACCAAATTTCGTAATGGTTGAACTTGGGGAGGCAAACTATGGCTACACCTTC.

The rearrangement joins TRBV10-1 to TRBJ2-7; D not certain. The V end lost 6 bases, the J end lost 7 bases, and 16 bases lay between the germline ends. This CDR3 region has 13 residues. Per the germline V gene, CDR1 is WNHNN and CDR2 is SYGVQD (reference sequence). CDR3 in DNA: TGCGCCAGCAGCCAGAGGCTAGGGATGGAGCAGTACTTC. It codes for CASSQRLGMEQYF.

This chain connects TRBV2 to TRBJ1-6; tentative D call: TRBD1 (6 bases). Trimming removed 5 bases at V and 10 bases at J, with 18 bases between. The CDR3 is 15 residues long. Germline CDR1 reads SNHLY; CDR2 reads FYNNEI. CDR3 loop: CASSLQGKVESPLHF. The CDR3 DNA follows: TGTGCCAGCAGTCTACAGGGAAAAGTGGAATCACCCCTCCACTTT.

The chain has TRBV2 and TRBJ2-2; a possible D gene is TRBD1 (5 bases). The CDR3 spans 17 residues. Trimming took off 5 bases at V and 8 bases at J, with 24 bases between the two ends. The germline CDR1 and CDR2 sequences are SNHLY and FYNNEI. CDR3 loop: CASSLNPRGEVVGELFF. The CDR3 region has the DNA TGTGCCAGCAGTCTAAATCCTAGGGGCGAGGTTGTGGGGGAGCTGTTTTTT.

As concerns this clone: Distinct nucleotide sequences in the sample also encode this CDR3. V gene TRBV28 combines with J gene TRBJ2-3; TRBD1 matches 7 bases. Germline V lookup: CDR1 MDHEN, CDR2 SYDVKM. This CDR3 has 15 amino acids. V shed 3 bases and J 1 base; nucleotides not matched to a gene: 4. The CDR3 sequence is CASSLSGQGTDTQYF. The CDR3 nucleotides read TGTGCCAGCAGTTTGTCCGGACAGGGCACAGATACGCAGTATTTT.

V and J are TRBV19 and TRBJ1-1; TRBD1 aligns across 9 bases. The CDR3 loop spans 16 amino acids. Trimming removed 3 bases from V and 0 bases from J; junction bases left unmatched: 5. CDR1 LNHDA and CDR2 SQIVND come from the germline V gene (reference sequence). CDR3 region: CASSIRQGGMNTEAFF. Written as DNA, the CDR3 is TGTGCCAGTAGTATCCGACAGGGGGGTATGAACACTGAAGCTTTCTTT.

This chain links TRBV12-5 with TRBJ1-5; D is perhaps TRBD1 (6 bases). The V gene's germline CDR1 is LGHNT and CDR2 FRNRAP. V lost 1 base and J 3 bases, leaving 10 bases between the germline ends. This CDR3 is built from 15 residues. The DNA of the CDR3 is TGTGCTAGTGGTTTGGATACAGGGCCCAATCAGCCCCAGCATTTT. It encodes CASGLDTGPNQPQHF.

V gene TRBV30 combines with J gene TRBJ1-1; 9 positions match TRBD1. V shed 4 bases, J shed 5 bases, and the junction held 5 bases outside the gene matches. Per the germline V gene, CDR1 is GTSNPN and CDR2 is SVGIG (reference sequence). CDR3 length: 13 amino acids. This chain's CDR3 is CAWTGQGSTEAFF. Here the CDR3 DNA reads TGTGCCTGGACCGGACAGGGGAGTACTGAAGCTTTCTTT.

This clone was detected once. The rearrangement joins TRBV6-5 to TRBJ1-1; D not certain. Germline CDR1 reads MNHEY; CDR2 reads SVGAGI. CDR3 length: 13 amino acids. V lost 5 bases, J lost 0 bases, and 7 bases lay in between. The CDR3 loop reads CASSAKMNTEAFF. CDR3 DNA: TGTGCCAGCAGTGCGAAAATGAACACTGAAGCTTTCTTT.

The V call is TRBV30, the J call TRBJ2-1; the match to TRBD2 covers 12 bases. Germline trimming cut 2 bases from V and 4 bases from J; bases unmatched to any gene: 9. CDR1 GTSNPN and CDR2 SVGIG come from the germline V gene (reference sequence). This CDR3 has 17 residues. The CDR3 spells CAWSQGLAGSWYNEQFF. The CDR3 nucleotides are TGTGCCTGGAGTCAAGGACTAGCGGGGAGTTGGTACAATGAGCAGTTCTTC. The variable domain in full, completed from reference TRBV30 and TRBJ2-1, reads SQTIHQWPATLVQPVGSPLSLECTVEGTSNPNLYWYRQAAGRGLQLLFYSVGIGQISSEVPQNLSASRPQDRQFILSSKKLLLSDSGFYLCAWSQGLAGSWYNEQFFGPGTRLTVL.

The V gene is TRBV10-1, the J gene TRBJ1-1; D may be TRBD1 (5 bases). Germline V gene data show CDR1 as WNHNN and CDR2 as SYGVQD (reference sequence). The CDR3 is 13 amino acids. Trimming took off 6 bases at V and 4 bases at J, with 12 bases between the two ends. The CDR3 nucleotides read TGCGCCAGCAGATTTGCCCAGGGCACTGAAGCTTTCTTT. Its protein product is CASRFAQGTEAFF.

The J gene is TRBJ2-1, the V gene TRBV6-5; TRBD1 is a possible D gene (5 bases). CDR1 and CDR2 (germline): MNHEY, SVGAGI. CDR3 length: 13 amino acids. Trimming took off 7 bases at V and 7 bases at J, with 14 bases between the two ends. The CDR3 region is CASTPGWVNEQFF. Written as DNA, the CDR3 is TGTGCCAGCACCCCAGGGTGGGTGAATGAGCAGTTCTTC.

V usage is TRBV6-1 and J usage is TRBJ2-3, with unresolved D. The V gene's germline CDR1 is MNHNS and CDR2 SASEGT. V gave up 1 base and J gave up 1 base, with 9 bases separating them. There are 15 residues in the CDR3. The CDR3 nucleotides read TGTGCCAGCAGTGAAGACCAGATCCGCACAGATACGCAGTATTTT. Translating it yields CASSEDQIRTDTQYF.

The chain links TRBV14 to TRBJ1-2; D unclear. Germline assignment: CDR1 SGHDN and CDR2 FVKESK. Trimming pared 1 base from V and 3 bases from J, leaving 12 bases between. This CDR3 is 15 amino acids long. The CDR3: CASSQGVSEYYGYTF. In nucleotides, the CDR3 is TGTGCCAGCAGCCAAGGAGTTTCAGAATACTATGGCTACACCTTC. The full variable domain, its missing parts supplied by reference TRBV14 and TRBJ1-2, is EAGVTQFPSHSVIEKGQTVTLRCDPISGHDNLYWYRRVMGKEIKFLLHFVKESKQDESGMPNNRFLAERTGGTYSTLKVQPAELEDSGVYFCASSQGVSEYYGYTFGSGTRLTVV.

This clone has a single count. CDR3 in amino acids: CASSTAPGIAGKNIQYF. For the CDR3, the DNA is TGTGCCAGTAGTACGGCCCCAGGGATAGCGGGCAAAAACATTCAGTACTTC. The V gene is TRBV19, the J gene TRBJ2-4, with 7 nucleotides matching TRBD2. This CDR3 has 17 amino acids. V gave up 4 bases and J gave up 3 bases; unmatched junction bases: 12. In germline, CDR1 is LNHDA, CDR2 SQIVND (reference sequence).